The 16 T cell receptor beta chains listed next were all sequenced from one sample in a study. Via MiXCR, TCRdb re-called the 5' RACE reads, giving one row per CDR3 protein. This table has about 57,000 distinct CDR3 sequences, around 26% appearing once. Sequenced input: tumor-infiltrating memory CD4+ T cells sorted from the breast tumor. As to subset: memory CD4+ T cells, CD4+CD45RO+CD25-. These receptors were obtained from a female donor with breast cancer.

This clonotype has a handful of counts. The J gene is TRBJ1-5, the V gene TRBV20-1, with D possibly matching TRBD1 (5 bases). CDR3 length: 15 residues. Germline-derived CDR1 and CDR2 are DFQATT and SNEGSKA (reference sequence). Trimming removed 3 bases from V and 9 bases from J, with 21 bases in between. The CDR3: CSARNSGAQLGPQHF. In nucleotides, the CDR3 is TGCAGTGCTAGGAATTCCGGGGCCCAGTTGGGGCCCCAGCATTTT.

The chain has TRBV12-3 or TRBV12-4 and TRBJ1-3, with unresolved D. The V and J ends lost 5 bases and 6 bases respectively, with 5 bases between them. This CDR3 region has 11 residues. This CDR3 is CASSPTNTIYF. CDR3 coding DNA: TGTGCCAGCAGTCCGACAAACACCATATATTTT.

V usage is TRBV2 and J usage is TRBJ1-1; maybe TRBD1 (5 bases). The CDR3 runs 14 residues. V lost 8 bases and J 0 bases, leaving 13 bases between the germline ends. In germline, CDR1 is SNHLY, CDR2 FYNNEI. Written as DNA, the CDR3 is TGTGCCAGCGGGGGGGATATAATGAACACTGAAGCTTTCTTT. Amino acids: CASGGDIMNTEAFF.

Details on this clonotype: The junction differs from germline at one of its ends, possibly a read error. The chain has TRBV6-2 or TRBV6-3 and TRBJ1-5; no definite D call. Germline V gene sequence: CDR1 MNHEY, CDR2 SVGEGT. The CDR3 is 12 amino acids. As DNA, the CDR3 is TGTGCCAGCAGGGTTCCCAATGAGCCCCAGCATTTT. It codes for CASRVPNEPQHF.

This clonotype appeared a few times. The rearrangement uses TRBV5-1 and TRBJ1-1, with 7 positions matching TRBD1. With V trimmed by 2 bases and J by 5 bases, 3 bases remained unmatched. The germline V gene encodes CDR1 SGHRS and CDR2 YFSETQ. The CDR3 has 13 amino acids. CDR3: CASSLQGQTEAFF. The CDR3, as DNA: TGCGCCAGCAGCTTACAGGGGCAAACTGAAGCTTTCTTT.

This clonotype was counted a few times. This could be a read error, since a much larger clone is one nucleotide away. The chain has TRBV20-1 and TRBJ1-1; possibly TRBD1 for D (5 bases). Germline values: CDR1 DFQATT, CDR2 SNEGSKA (reference sequence). The CDR3 covers 12 residues. Trimming shortened V by 5 bases and J by 2 bases, and 9 bases separated the two germline ends. CDR3 sequence reads: CSALGLNTEAFF. CDR3 bases: TGCAGTGCTCTGGGACTCAACACTGAAGCTTTCTTT.

The genes are TRBV20-1 and TRBJ2-7; 9 bases line up with TRBD2. CDR3 length: 15 amino acids. Losses at the gene ends were 0 bases for V and 6 bases for J; bases not matched to a gene: 9. The germline CDR1 and CDR2 sequences are DFQATT and SNEGSKA (reference sequence). The CDR3 spells CSAREGSASGTEQYF. The CDR3, as DNA: TGCAGTGCTAGAGAAGGGTCGGCTAGCGGGACCGAGCAGTACTTC.

The table lists this clonotype with many counts. V usage is TRBV10-3 and J usage is TRBJ2-7; no reliable D call. The CDR3 sequence is 13 residues long. The germline V gene has CDR1 ENHRY and CDR2 SYGVKD. V was pared by 3 bases and J by 3 bases, with 9 bases between. The CDR3 spells CAISDPKRYEQYF. CDR3 nucleotides: TGTGCCATCAGTGATCCTAAACGCTACGAGCAGTACTTC.

The chain employs TRBV4-2 and TRBJ1-2; 7 nucleotides match TRBD1. Germline loops: CDR1 LGHNA, CDR2 YNFKEQ. CDR3 size: 13 residues. The trim removed 5 bases at V and 6 bases at J, leaving 6 bases unmatched. The CDR3 DNA sequence: TGTGCCAGCAGCTCCCGACAGGGACATGGCTACACCTTC. Amino acid sequence: CASSSRQGHGYTF.

This clonotype was counted ten times or more. The gene calls are TRBV11-1 and TRBJ1-5; D unresolved. The CDR3 has 14 residues. Germline V lookup: CDR1 SGHAT, CDR2 FQDESV (reference sequence). V lost 3 bases, J lost 2 bases, and 8 bases lay in between. The CDR3 DNA reads as TGTGCCAGCAGCTTCTCTCGAGGCAATCAGCCCCAGCATTTT. Its translation is CASSFSRGNQPQHF. The full variable domain, in which reference TRBV11-1 and TRBJ1-5 provide the parts outside the CDR3, is EAEVAQSPRYKITEKSQAVAFWCDPISGHATLYWYRQILGQGPELLVQFQDESVVDDSQLPKDRFSAERLKGVDSTLKIQPAELGDSAMYLCASSFSRGNQPQHFGDGTRLSIL.

CDR3 bases: TGTGCCATCAGTGGGGAGCCCCGGCCTCCCACAGATACGCAGTATTTT. This codes for CAISGEPRPPTDTQYF. This sequence joins TRBV10-3 and TRBJ2-3; D perhaps matches TRBD2 (5 bases). Trimming took 4 bases from V and 2 from J, leaving 16 bases between them. Per the germline V gene, CDR1 is ENHRY and CDR2 is SYGVKD. This CDR3 region has 16 residues.

This chain connects TRBV4-2 to TRBJ1-2, with 7 positions matching TRBD1. From germline, CDR1 is LGHNA and CDR2 YNFKEQ. The CDR3 spans 14 residues. The junction had 8 bases not matched to a gene; V was cut back by 4 bases and J by 6 bases. The CDR3 coding sequence is TGTGCCAGCAGCCCCAAGCGCGACAGGGATGGCTACACCTTC. Protein product: CASSPKRDRDGYTF.

The gene calls are TRBV11-3 and TRBJ1-2; D not resolved. Trimming left V 0 bases short and J 7 bases short, with 12 bases between. The CDR3 has 14 amino acids. Looked up from germline, CDR1 is SGHNT and CDR2 is YENEEA. CDR3 sequence: CASSLDRADGGYTF. The CDR3 DNA follows: TGTGCCAGCAGCTTAGATCGGGCGGACGGTGGCTACACCTTC. The entire variable domain, with the rest obtained from reference TRBV11-3 and TRBJ1-2, is as follows: EAGVVQSPRYKIIEKKQPVAFWCNPISGHNTLYWYLQNLGQGPELLIRYENEEAVDDSQLPKDRFSAERLKGVDSTLKIQPAELGDSAVYLCASSLDRADGGYTFGSGTRLTVV.

Here the CDR3 DNA reads TGTGCCAGCTCACCTACCCAGGCAGACACCGGGGAGCTGTTTTTT. Encoded protein: CASSPTQADTGELFF. The chain employs TRBV18 and TRBJ2-2, with unresolved D. There are 15 residues in the CDR3. Trimming stripped 3 bases from V and 3 bases from J, with 11 bases between. Germline CDR1 KGHSH, CDR2 LQKENI.

This clonotype appeared a few times. This chain links TRBV30 with TRBJ1-1; 7 nucleotides match TRBD1. The CDR3 is 14 amino acids. Germline-derived CDR1 and CDR2 are GTSNPN and SVGIG (reference sequence). The J segment lost 5 bases and the V segment lost 2 bases, leaving 8 bases of the junction unmatched. The chain's CDR3 is CAWSNNRGGTEAFF. The CDR3 bases are TGTGCCTGGAGTAATAACAGGGGAGGTACTGAAGCTTTCTTT.

This chain connects TRBV6-1 to TRBJ1-6; D is possibly TRBD1 (5 bases). The CDR3 is 16 residues long. CDR1 is MNHNS, CDR2 SASEGT, per germline. The V and J ends lost 0 bases and 8 bases respectively, with 14 bases between them. CDR3 nucleotides: TGTGCCAGCAGTGAAGCAGCCGGGACTTCTCATTCACCCCTCCACTTT. Protein product: CASSEAAGTSHSPLHF.